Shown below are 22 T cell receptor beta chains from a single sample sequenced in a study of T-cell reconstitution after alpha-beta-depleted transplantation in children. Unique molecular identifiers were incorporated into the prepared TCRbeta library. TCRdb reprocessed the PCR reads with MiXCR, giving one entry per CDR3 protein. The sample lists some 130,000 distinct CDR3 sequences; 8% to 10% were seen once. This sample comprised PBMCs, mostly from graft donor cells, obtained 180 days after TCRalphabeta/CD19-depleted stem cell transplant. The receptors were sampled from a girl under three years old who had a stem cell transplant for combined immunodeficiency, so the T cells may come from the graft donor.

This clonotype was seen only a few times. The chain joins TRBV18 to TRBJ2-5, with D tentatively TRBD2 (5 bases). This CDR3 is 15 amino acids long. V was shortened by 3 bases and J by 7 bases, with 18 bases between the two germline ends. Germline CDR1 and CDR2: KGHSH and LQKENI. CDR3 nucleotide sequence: TGTGCCAGCTCACCGCTTGGCCCGGACTCCTCGACCCAGTACTTC. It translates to CASSPLGPDSSTQYF.

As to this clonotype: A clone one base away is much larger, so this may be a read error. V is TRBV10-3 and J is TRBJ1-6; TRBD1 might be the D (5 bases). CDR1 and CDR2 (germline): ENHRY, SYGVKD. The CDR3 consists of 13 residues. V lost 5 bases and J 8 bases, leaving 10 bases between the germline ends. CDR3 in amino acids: CAISQGPYSPLHF. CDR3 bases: TGTGCCATCAGTCAGGGACCTTATTCACCCCTCCACTTT.

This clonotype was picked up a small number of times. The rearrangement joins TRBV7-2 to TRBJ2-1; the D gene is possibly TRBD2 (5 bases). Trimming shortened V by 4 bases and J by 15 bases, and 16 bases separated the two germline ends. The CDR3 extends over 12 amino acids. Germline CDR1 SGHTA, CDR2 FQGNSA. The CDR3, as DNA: TGTGCCAGCAGCTCCCTCGGAGGCCCTCCGTTCTTC. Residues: CASSSLGGPPFF.

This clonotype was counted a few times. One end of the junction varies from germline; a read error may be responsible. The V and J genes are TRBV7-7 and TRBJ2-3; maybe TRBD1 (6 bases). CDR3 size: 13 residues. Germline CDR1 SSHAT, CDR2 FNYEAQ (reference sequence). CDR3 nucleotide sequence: TGTGCTAGCAGCTTAGAGGGGGCAGATACGCAGTATTTT. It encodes CASSLEGADTQYF.

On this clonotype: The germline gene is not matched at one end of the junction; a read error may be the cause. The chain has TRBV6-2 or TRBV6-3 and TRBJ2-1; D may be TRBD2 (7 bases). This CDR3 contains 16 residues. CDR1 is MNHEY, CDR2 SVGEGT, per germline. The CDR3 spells CASSYSREGGYNEQSF. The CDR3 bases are TGTGCCAGCAGTTACTCGAGGGAGGGGGGGTACAATGAGCAGTCCTTC.

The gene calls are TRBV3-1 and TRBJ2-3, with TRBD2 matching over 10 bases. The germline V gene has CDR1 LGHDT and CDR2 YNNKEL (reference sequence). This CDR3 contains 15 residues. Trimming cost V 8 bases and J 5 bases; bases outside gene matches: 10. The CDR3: CASCRAGGRGDTQYF. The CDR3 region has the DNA TGTGCCAGCTGCCGAGCGGGGGGGCGTGGAGATACGCAGTATTTT.

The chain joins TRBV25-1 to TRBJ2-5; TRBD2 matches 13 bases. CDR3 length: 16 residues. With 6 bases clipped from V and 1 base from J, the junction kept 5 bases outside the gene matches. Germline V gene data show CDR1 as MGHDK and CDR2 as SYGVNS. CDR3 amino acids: CASSPGLAGVQETQYF. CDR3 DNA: TGTGCCAGCAGCCCCGGACTAGCGGGAGTCCAAGAGACCCAGTACTTC.

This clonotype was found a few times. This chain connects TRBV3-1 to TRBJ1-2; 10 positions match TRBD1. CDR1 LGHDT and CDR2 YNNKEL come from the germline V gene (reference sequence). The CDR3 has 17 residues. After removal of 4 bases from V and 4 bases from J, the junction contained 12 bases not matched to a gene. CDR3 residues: CASSRGETGGAGYGYTF. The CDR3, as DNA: TGTGCCAGCAGCCGGGGAGAGACAGGGGGCGCAGGCTATGGCTACACCTTC.

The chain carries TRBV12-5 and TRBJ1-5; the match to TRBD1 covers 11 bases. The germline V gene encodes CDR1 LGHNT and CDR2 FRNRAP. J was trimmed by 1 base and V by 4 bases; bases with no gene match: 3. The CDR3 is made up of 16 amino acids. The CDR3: CASGWGQGGSNQPQHF. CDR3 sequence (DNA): TGTGCTAGTGGTTGGGGACAGGGGGGGAGCAATCAGCCCCAGCATTTT. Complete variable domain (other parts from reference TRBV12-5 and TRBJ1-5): DARVTQTPRHKVTEMGQEVTMRCQPILGHNTVFWYRQTMMQGLELLAYFRNRAPLDDSGMPKDRFSAEMPDATLATLKIQPSEPRDSAVYFCASGWGQGGSNQPQHFGDGTRLSIL.

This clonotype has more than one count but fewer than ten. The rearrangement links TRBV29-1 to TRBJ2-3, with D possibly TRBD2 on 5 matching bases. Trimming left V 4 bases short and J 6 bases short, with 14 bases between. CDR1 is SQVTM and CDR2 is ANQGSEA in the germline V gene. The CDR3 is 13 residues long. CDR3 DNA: TGCAGCGTTGTTCCAGGAGGTAGCGATACGCAGTATTTT. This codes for CSVVPGGSDTQYF.

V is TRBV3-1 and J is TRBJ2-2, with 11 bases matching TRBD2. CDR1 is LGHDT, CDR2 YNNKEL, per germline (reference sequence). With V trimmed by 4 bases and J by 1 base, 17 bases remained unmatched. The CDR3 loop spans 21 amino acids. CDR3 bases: TGTGCCAGCAGCCCAATTTGGAACGTAGGGACTAGCGGCTTGAACACCGGGGAGCTGTTTTTT. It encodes CASSPIWNVGTSGLNTGELFF.

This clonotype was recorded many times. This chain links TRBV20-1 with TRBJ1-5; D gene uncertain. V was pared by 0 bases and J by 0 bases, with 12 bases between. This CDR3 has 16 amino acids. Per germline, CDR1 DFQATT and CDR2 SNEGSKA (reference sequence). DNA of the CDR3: TGCAGTGCTAGAGATCGAGGCGTTCATAGCAATCAGCCCCAGCATTTT. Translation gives CSARDRGVHSNQPQHF.

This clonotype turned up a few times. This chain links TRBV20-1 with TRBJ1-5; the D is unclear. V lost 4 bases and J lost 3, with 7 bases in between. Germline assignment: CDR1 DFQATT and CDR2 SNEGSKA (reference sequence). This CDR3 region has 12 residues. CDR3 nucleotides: TGCAGTGCTATTTCCCTCAATCAGCCCCAGCATTTT. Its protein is CSAISLNQPQHF.

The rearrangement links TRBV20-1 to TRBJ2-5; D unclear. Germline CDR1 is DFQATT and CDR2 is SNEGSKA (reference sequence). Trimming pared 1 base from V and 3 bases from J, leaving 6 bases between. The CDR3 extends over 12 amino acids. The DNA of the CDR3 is TGCAGTGCTAGAGTGGCAGAAGAGACCCAGTACTTC. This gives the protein CSARVAEETQYF.

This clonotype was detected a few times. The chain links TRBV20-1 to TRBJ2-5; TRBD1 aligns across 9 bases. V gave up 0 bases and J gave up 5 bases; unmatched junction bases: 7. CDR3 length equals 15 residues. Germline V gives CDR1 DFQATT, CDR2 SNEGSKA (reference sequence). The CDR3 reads CSARDLQGARETQYF. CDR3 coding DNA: TGCAGTGCTAGAGATCTACAGGGGGCGAGGGAGACCCAGTACTTC.

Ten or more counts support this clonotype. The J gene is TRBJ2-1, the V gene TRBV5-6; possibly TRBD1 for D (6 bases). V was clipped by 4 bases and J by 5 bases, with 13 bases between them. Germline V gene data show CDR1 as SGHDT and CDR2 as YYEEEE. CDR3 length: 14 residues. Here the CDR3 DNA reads TGTGCCAGCAGCGGTCGGACAGTTAACAATGAGCAGTTCTTC. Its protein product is CASSGRTVNNEQFF.

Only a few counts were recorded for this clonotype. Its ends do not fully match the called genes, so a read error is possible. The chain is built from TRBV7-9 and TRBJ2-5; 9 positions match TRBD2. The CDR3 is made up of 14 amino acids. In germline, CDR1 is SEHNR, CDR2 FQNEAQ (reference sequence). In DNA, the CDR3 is TGTGCCAGCAGCATAGCGGGGGCTGGAGAGACCCAGTACTTC. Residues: CASSIAGAGETQYF.

The CDR3: CAISEQASVPYEQYF. In DNA form, the CDR3 reads TGTGCCATCAGTGAACAGGCTAGCGTTCCCTACGAGCAGTACTTC. The chain is built from TRBV10-3 and TRBJ2-7, with D maybe TRBD2 (6 bases). Between the trimmed V and J ends, which lost 3 bases and 2 bases, there was a span of 14 bases. Per the germline V gene, CDR1 is ENHRY and CDR2 is SYGVKD. There are 15 residues in the CDR3.

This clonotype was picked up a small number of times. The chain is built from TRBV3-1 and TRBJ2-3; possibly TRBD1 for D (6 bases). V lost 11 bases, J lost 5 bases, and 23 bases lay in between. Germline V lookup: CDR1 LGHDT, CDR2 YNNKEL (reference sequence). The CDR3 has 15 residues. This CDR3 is CASSHGARGLDTQYF. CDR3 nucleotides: TGTGCCTCCAGCCACGGAGCAAGGGGGTTAGATACGCAGTATTTT.

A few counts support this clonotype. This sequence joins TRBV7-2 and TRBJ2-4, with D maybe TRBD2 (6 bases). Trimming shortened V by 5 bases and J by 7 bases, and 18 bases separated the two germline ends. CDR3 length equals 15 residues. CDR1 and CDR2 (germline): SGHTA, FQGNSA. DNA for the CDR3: TGTGCCAGCAGCCCGACTGGAGGGCCGGGGAACATTCAGTACTTC. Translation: CASSPTGGPGNIQYF. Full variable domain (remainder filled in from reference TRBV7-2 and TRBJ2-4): GAGVSQSPSNKVTEKGKDVELRCDPISGHTALYWYRQSLGQGLEFLIYFQGNSAPDKSGLPSDRFSAERTGGSVSTLTIQRTQQEDSAVYLCASSPTGGPGNIQYFGAGTRLSVL.

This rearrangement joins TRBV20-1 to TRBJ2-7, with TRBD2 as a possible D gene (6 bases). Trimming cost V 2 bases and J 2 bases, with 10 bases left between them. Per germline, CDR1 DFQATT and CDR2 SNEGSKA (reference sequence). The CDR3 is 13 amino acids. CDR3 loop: CSARPGATYEQYF. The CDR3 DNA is TGCAGTGCTAGACCGGGAGCCACCTACGAGCAGTACTTC.

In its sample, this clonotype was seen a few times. The DNA of the CDR3 is TGTGCCAGCTCACCGGGGGGCACTGGGTATGGCTACACCTTC. Translating gives CASSPGGTGYGYTF. The chain couples TRBV18 to TRBJ1-2; possibly TRBD1 for D (6 bases). The CDR3 contains 14 residues. Trimming shortened V by 3 bases and J by 5 bases, and 13 bases separated the two germline ends. Germline values: CDR1 KGHSH, CDR2 LQKENI. Combining the CDR3 with reference TRBV18 and TRBJ1-2 gives the whole variable domain NAGVMQNPRHLVRRRGQEARLRCSPMKGHSHVYWYRQLPEEGLKFMVYLQKENIIDESGMPKERFSAEFPKEGPSILRIQQVVRGDSAAYFCASSPGGTGYGYTFGSGTRLTVV.